This TCR beta chain was sequenced in a study of T cell responses to AZD1222 COVID-19 vaccine. General study findings and limits: Donor demographics were predominantly white British with a female majority; clonal diversity may be underestimated. Repertoires were obtained solely post-peak T cell response.

The germline V gene has CDR1 LNHDA and CDR2 SQIVND (reference sequence). This CDR3 has 15 amino acids. V was shortened by 7 bases and J by 0 bases, with 15 bases between the two germline ends. Second-dose schedules of about 4 or about 12 weeks were combined. Generated by immunoSEQ multiplex PCR, the TCRdb table keeps only in-frame clones and is missing some. In the table there are over 150,000 clones, around 94% of which are singletons. Regarding this clone: Its antigen is not identified.

The source of this sequence is an adult who received the AZD1222 COVID-19 vaccine. The sample consisted of peripheral blood, taken 28 days after the second AZD1222 dose. The genes are TRBV19 and TRBJ1-2; D perhaps matches TRBD1 (5 bases). The CDR3 protein is CASNTLWGANYGYTF. Here the CDR3 DNA reads TGTGCCAGTAACACCCTCTGGGGGGCTAACTATGGCTACACCTTC.